The 3 T cell receptor beta chains reported below all come from one sample, sequenced in a study of T cell repertoires in cytomegalovirus infection. TCRdb passed the reads through MiXCR, listing each CDR3 protein once. The sample holds some 680,000 distinct CDR3 sequences, 35% to 40% seen once. What was sequenced was PBMCs. The receptors here all came from a human donor in good health (CMV status not recorded). Some clones in this sample may be carry-over from other donors' samples.

A note on this clonotype: At one end the junction does not follow the germline gene, possibly because of a read error. CDR3: CASSPLWGQMNTEDFF. The DNA of the CDR3 is TGTGCCAGCAGCCCACTCTGGGGACAGATGAACACTGAAGATTTCTTT. The chain joins TRBV5-6 to TRBJ1-1; 7 bases agree with TRBD1. The germline gives CDR1 SGHDT, CDR2 YYEEEE. The CDR3 has 16 amino acids.

This sequence joins TRBV12-3 or TRBV12-4 and TRBJ2-1, with 9 bases identical to TRBD1. Germline trimming cut 6 bases from V and 0 bases from J; bases unmatched to any gene: 9. CDR3 length: 17 amino acids. As DNA, the CDR3 is TGTGCCAGCAGCCCTGGGACAGGGCCTAGCTCCTACAATGAGCAGTTCTTC. Protein product: CASSPGTGPSSYNEQFF.

With regard to this clonotype: This sequence may be a read error, since a much larger clone differs from it by one base. The chain carries TRBV7-2 and TRBJ2-3; D is perhaps TRBD1 or TRBD2 (5 bases each). The CDR3 has 15 amino acids. CDR1 and CDR2 (germline): SGHTA, FQGNSA. Trimming shortened V by 3 bases and J by 1 base, and 11 bases separated the two germline ends. CDR3 sequence reads: CASSFQVGGTDTQYF. In nucleotides, the CDR3 is TGTGCCAGCAGCTTCCAAGTGGGGGGCACAGATACGCAGTATTTT.